A selection of T cell receptor beta chains follows, all from one sample in a study of CD8 T cells in Susac syndrome. MiXCR was run by TCRdb on the immunoSEQ multiplex PCR reads, yielding one entry per CDR3 protein. This sample has about 200,000 distinct CDR3 sequences, with about 96% found just once. Sequencing was performed on CD4+ T cells from PBMCs. Receptors originate from a human donor with multiple sclerosis. The CDR3 runs from the conserved cysteine through the conserved F or W. A D gene is named only where the DNA matches it firmly. Not every row has a clone size; where given, it reads once, few, many or a size class.

j_call d_call clone_size v_call cdr3_aa cdr3_nt
TRBJ2-1 . . TRBV29-1 CSVGVRARNEQFF TGCAGCGTTGGTGTCCGGGCCCGGAATGAGCAGTTCTTC
TRBJ1-2 . . TRBV30 CAWSGGAGYTF TGTGCCTGGAGTGGAGGCGCGGGCTACACCTTC
TRBJ2-7 TRBD1 . TRBV5-1 CASSYFRDSSTEQYF TGCGCCAGCAGCTACTTCCGGGACAGCAGTACCGAGCAGTACTTC
TRBJ2-4 . . TRBV5-1 CASSSRASSIQYF TGCGCCAGCAGCTCGCGGGCTTCGAGCATTCAGTACTTC
TRBJ2-1 . . TRBV30 CAWSMREVSEQFF TGTGCCTGGAGTATGAGGGAGGTGTCAGAGCAGTTCTTC
TRBJ1-2 . . TRBV3-1 CASSHAPSSPRGDYGYTF TGTGCCAGCAGCCATGCTCCATCTTCACCGAGGGGGGACTATGGCTACACCTTC
TRBJ1-6 TRBD1 . TRBV27 CASSLSTGNNSPLHF TGTGCCAGCAGTTTATCGACAGGGAATAATTCACCCCTCCACTTT
TRBJ2-5 . few TRBV6-5 CASSYSTRYQETQYF TGTGCCAGCAGTTACTCGACTAGATACCAAGAGACCCAGTACTTC
TRBJ2-1 . . TRBV29-1 CSVESAAYNEQFF TGCAGCGTTGAAAGCGCCGCCTACAATGAGCAGTTCTTC
TRBJ2-3 . . TRBV29-1 CSVEEGLGKQYF TGCAGCGTTGAGGAGGGCCTAGGAAAGCAGTATTTT
TRBJ1-6 . . TRBV27 CASSSSSYNSPLHF TGTGCCAGCAGTTCCAGCTCCTATAATTCACCCCTCCACTTT
TRBJ2-7 TRBD2 . TRBV12-3/TRBV12-4 CASSLLAGPSYEQYF TGTGCCAGCAGTTTACTAGCGGGGCCCTCCTACGAGCAGTACTTC